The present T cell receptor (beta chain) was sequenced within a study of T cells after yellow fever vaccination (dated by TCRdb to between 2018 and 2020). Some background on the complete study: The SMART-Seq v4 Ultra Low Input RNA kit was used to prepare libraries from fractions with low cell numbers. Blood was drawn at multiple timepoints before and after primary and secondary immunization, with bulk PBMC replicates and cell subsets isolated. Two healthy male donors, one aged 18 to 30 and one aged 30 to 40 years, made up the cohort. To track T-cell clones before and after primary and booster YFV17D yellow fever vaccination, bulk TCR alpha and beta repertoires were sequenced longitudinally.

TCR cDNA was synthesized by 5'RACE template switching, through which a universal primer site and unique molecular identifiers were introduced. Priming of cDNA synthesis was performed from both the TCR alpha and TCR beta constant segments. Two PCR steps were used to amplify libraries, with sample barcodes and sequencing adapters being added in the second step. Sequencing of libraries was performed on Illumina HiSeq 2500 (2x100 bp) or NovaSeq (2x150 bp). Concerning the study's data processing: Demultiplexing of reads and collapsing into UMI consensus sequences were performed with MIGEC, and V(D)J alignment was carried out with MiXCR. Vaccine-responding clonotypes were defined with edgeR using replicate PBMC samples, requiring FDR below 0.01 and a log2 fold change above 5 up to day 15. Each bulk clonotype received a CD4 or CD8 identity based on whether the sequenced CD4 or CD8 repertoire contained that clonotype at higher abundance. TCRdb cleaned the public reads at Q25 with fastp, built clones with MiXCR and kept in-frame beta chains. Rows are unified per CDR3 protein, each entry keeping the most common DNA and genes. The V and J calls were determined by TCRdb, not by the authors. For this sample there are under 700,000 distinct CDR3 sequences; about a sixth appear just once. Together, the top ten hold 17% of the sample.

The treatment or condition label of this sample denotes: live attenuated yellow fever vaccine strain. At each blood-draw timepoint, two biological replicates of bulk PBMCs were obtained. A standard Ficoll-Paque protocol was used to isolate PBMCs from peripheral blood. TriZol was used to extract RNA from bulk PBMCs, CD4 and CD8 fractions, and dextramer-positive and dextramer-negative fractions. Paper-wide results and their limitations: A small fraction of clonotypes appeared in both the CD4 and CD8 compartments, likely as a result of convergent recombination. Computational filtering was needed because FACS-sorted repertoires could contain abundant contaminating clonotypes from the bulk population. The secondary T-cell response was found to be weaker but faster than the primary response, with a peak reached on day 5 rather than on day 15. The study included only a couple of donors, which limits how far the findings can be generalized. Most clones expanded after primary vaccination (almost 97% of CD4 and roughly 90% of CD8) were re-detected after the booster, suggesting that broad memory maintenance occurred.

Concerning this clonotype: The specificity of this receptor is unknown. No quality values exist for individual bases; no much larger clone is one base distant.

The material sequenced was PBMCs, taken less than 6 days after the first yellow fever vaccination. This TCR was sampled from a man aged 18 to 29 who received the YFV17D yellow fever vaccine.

Read as DNA, the sequence is TGCGCCAGCAGCCAAGGGTCGGGGGGGCCCCCATATTTT. It encodes CASSQGSGGPPYF. Rearrangement joined TRBV4-1 to TRBJ2-3; the central 8 bases match TRBD2. The CDR3 goes from the cysteine to the phenylalanine over 13 residues. Of the read, only the CDR3 DNA is kept; its 39 bases are in frame from base 1. CDR1 MGHRA and CDR2 YSYEKL were looked up in the germline V gene. V has 1 base trimmed and J has 15 bases trimmed; junction bases matching no gene number 9.